The entry that follows covers one T cell receptor beta chain sequence. Antigen unknown. One entry per CDR3 protein, called by TCRdb with MiXCR from the reads. The table lists roughly 990,000 distinct CDR3 sequences, 31% of them singletons. The data originate from a study of T cell repertoires in cytomegalovirus infection. Study-wide background: Epitope selection comprised recently identified HLA-C-restricted CMV epitopes and well-studied HLA-B-restricted CMV epitopes. Evidence of both CMV infection and a matching HLA type came from public TCR beta signatures. General observations from the study: Cumulated frequencies of public TCR beta families served to identify carriers of CMV plus the relevant HLA. CMV-specific TCR beta clonotypes restricted by HLA-C dominated the ex vivo response.

Unmatched junction bases numbered 14, after V lost 6 bases and J lost 2 bases. Germline values: CDR1 MDHEN, CDR2 SYDVKM. The CDR3 length is 17 residues. The sample here was cultured CD8+ T cells from PBMCs, taken from culture after CMV antigen stimulation. V is TRBV28 and J is TRBJ2-3; TRBD1 agrees at 7 bases. The receptor comes from a human donor in good health (CMV status not recorded). Some clones in this sample may be carry-over from other donors' samples. The CDR3: CASSQGVEWGFTDTQYF. As DNA, the CDR3 is TGTGCCAGCAGCCAGGGGGTAGAATGGGGATTCACAGATACGCAGTATTTT.